Following are 24 T cell receptor beta chains from one sample sequenced in a study of T cell repertoires in cytomegalovirus infection. TCRdb recomputed calls from the reads with MiXCR, one row per CDR3 protein. This sample has 150,000 to 200,000 distinct CDR3 sequences, with approximately 14% found just once. The sequencing sample was made of PBMCs. All receptors derive from a human donor in good health (CMV status not recorded). Some clones in this sample may be carry-over from other donors' samples.

The genes are TRBV14 and TRBJ2-1; TRBD2 agrees at 11 bases. V lost 4 bases and J lost 3; bases outside the gene matches: 2. The CDR3 runs 15 residues. Germline-derived CDR1 and CDR2 are SGHDN and FVKESK. The CDR3 nucleotides are TGTGCCAGCAGCCCGGGACTAGCGGTCTACAATGAGCAGTTCTTC. Residues: CASSPGLAVYNEQFF.

This clonotype was detected many times. This sequence joins TRBV7-9 and TRBJ2-5; TRBD1 matches 7 bases. The CDR3 is 15 residues long. The V gene's germline CDR1 is SEHNR and CDR2 FQNEAQ (reference sequence). J was trimmed by 5 bases and V by 6 bases; bases with no gene match: 12. The CDR3 region has the DNA TGTGCCAGCAGGGGGACAGTCGATTATAGGGAGACCCAGTACTTC. Its translation is CASRGTVDYRETQYF.

The sample holds many counts of this clonotype. The V call is TRBV7-2, the J call TRBJ2-3; D may be TRBD2 (6 bases). The V gene lost 1 base and the J gene lost 4 bases, with 9 bases spanning the gap. The V gene's germline CDR1 is SGHTA and CDR2 FQGNSA. The CDR3 is made up of 14 amino acids. The CDR3 region has the DNA TGTGCCAGCAGCTTAGACAGGAGGGCAGATACGCAGTATTTT. It encodes CASSLDRRADTQYF.

The rearrangement uses TRBV11-2 and TRBJ2-2, with a tentative D call TRBD1 (5 bases). The germline V and J ends were trimmed by 3 bases and 3 bases, with 14 bases remaining between them. This CDR3 is 16 amino acids long. Germline CDR1 is SGHAT and CDR2 is FQNNGV. DNA for the CDR3: TGTGCCAGCAGCTTCGGACACACCCGGGACACCGGGGAGCTGTTTTTT. Translation: CASSFGHTRDTGELFF. Complete variable domain (other parts from reference TRBV11-2 and TRBJ2-2): EAGVAQSPRYKIIEKRQSVAFWCNPISGHATLYWYQQILGQGPKLLIQFQNNGVVDDSQLPKDRFSAERLKGVDSTLKIQPAKLEDSAVYLCASSFGHTRDTGELFFGEGSRLTVL.

The rearrangement joins TRBV29-1 to TRBJ1-2; D is uncertain. The ends were cut back, 2 bases at V and 0 bases at J, with 10 bases in the middle. Germline CDR1 SQVTM, CDR2 ANQGSEA. The CDR3 sequence is 14 residues long. CDR3 amino acids: CSVEQETANYGYTF. CDR3 DNA sequence: TGCAGCGTTGAACAGGAAACAGCTAACTATGGCTACACCTTC.

The chain recombines TRBV4-3 with TRBJ1-1, with a tentative D call TRBD1 (5 bases). Germline lookup yields CDR1 LGHNA and CDR2 YSLEER. Deletions cut 3 bases from V and 8 bases from J, with 19 bases between. CDR3 length: 15 residues. CDR3: CASSHHGTAVEEAFF. CDR3 in DNA: TGCGCCAGCAGCCACCACGGGACCGCGGTAGAAGAAGCTTTCTTT.

The chain joins TRBV29-1 to TRBJ2-1; 7 bases are shared with TRBD2. Per germline, CDR1 SQVTM and CDR2 ANQGSEA. The CDR3 spans 15 residues. J gave up 9 bases and V 2 bases, and 13 bases lay outside the gene matches. The CDR3 DNA reads as TGCAGCGTTGAAAGCCTAGGAGGACTAGTTAGTGAGCAGTTCTTC. This translates into CSVESLGGLVSEQFF.

This clonotype came up a few times. The chain recombines TRBV7-2 with TRBJ1-3; D is unclear. V was pared by 3 bases and J by 3 bases, with 3 bases between. The CDR3 has 12 residues. Germline CDR1 is SGHTA and CDR2 is FQGNSA. CDR3 DNA: TGTGCCAGCAGCTTCGGTGGAAACACCATATATTTT. Protein product: CASSFGGNTIYF.

The chain employs TRBV28 and TRBJ2-2; D not certain. Trimming pared 8 bases from V and 3 bases from J, leaving 19 bases between. Germline CDR1 and CDR2: MDHEN and SYDVKM. CDR3 size: 16 residues. In DNA form, the CDR3 reads TGTGCCAGCGTGGCCTCGGCCATCGTGTACACCGGGGAGCTGTTTTTT. This encodes CASVASAIVYTGELFF.

This clonotype was picked up many times. CDR3 sequence reads: CASRLGSYEQYF. CDR3 nucleotides: TGTGCCAGCAGGTTGGGGTCCTACGAGCAGTACTTC. The V and J genes are TRBV7-2 and TRBJ2-7; D not resolved. Trimming shortened V by 6 bases and J by 1 base, and 7 bases separated the two germline ends. This CDR3 region has 12 residues. In germline, CDR1 is SGHTA, CDR2 FQGNSA.

This clonotype has only a few counts. The rearrangement joins TRBV28 to TRBJ2-3; D uncertain. Trimming took off 7 bases at V and 5 bases at J, with 10 bases between the two ends. Germline lookup yields CDR1 MDHEN and CDR2 SYDVKM. This CDR3 contains 12 residues. CDR3 in DNA: TGTGCCAGCACCACATGGGGAGATACGCAGTATTTT. It specifies CASTTWGDTQYF.

V is TRBV12-3 or TRBV12-4 and J is TRBJ2-3; possibly TRBD2 for D (6 bases). CDR3 length: 17 amino acids. Trimming left V 4 bases short and J 4 bases short, with 21 bases between. The CDR3 spells CASSYRGAGLSPDTQYF. The CDR3 bases are TGTGCCAGCAGTTACCGCGGGGCGGGGCTCTCCCCAGATACGCAGTATTTT.

The genes are TRBV7-8 and TRBJ2-5; 8 bases fit TRBD2. This CDR3 is built from 16 residues. Germline V gene sequence: CDR1 SGHVS, CDR2 FQNEAQ. V trimming: 1 base; J trimming: 5 bases; junction bases outside the gene matches: 9. The CDR3 sequence is CASSLVDSGNWETQYF. CDR3 bases: TGTGCCAGCAGCTTAGTGGATAGCGGGAATTGGGAGACCCAGTACTTC.

This clonotype came up many times. The rearrangement links TRBV7-2 to TRBJ2-1; D gene uncertain. The CDR3 contains 15 residues. The germline V gene encodes CDR1 SGHTA and CDR2 FQGNSA. V was clipped by 5 bases and J by 0 bases, with 11 bases between them. This CDR3 reads CASSIGAGSYNEQFF. CDR3 coding DNA: TGTGCCAGCAGCATTGGCGCCGGCTCCTACAATGAGCAGTTCTTC.

This clonotype has at least ten counts. The CDR3: CASSYSDEQFF. CDR3 nucleotides: TGTGCCAGCAGTTATAGCGATGAGCAGTTCTTC. The chain carries TRBV7-2 and TRBJ2-1, with a weak D call TRBD2 (5 bases). Looked up from germline, CDR1 is SGHTA and CDR2 is FQGNSA. With 6 bases removed from V and 8 bases from J, the gap between germline ends came to 8 bases. The CDR3 runs 11 residues. The whole variable domain, remainder taken from reference TRBV7-2 and TRBJ2-1, is GAGVSQSPSNKVTEKGKDVELRCDPISGHTALYWYRQSLGQGLEFLIYFQGNSAPDKSGLPSDRFSAERTGGSVSTLTIQRTQQEDSAVYLCASSYSDEQFFGPGTRLTVL.

The chain has TRBV13 and TRBJ1-2, with D perhaps TRBD1 (5 bases). Between the trimmed V and J ends, which lost 3 bases and 6 bases, there was a span of 11 bases. Germline V lookup: CDR1 PRHDT, CDR2 FYEKMQ (reference sequence). The CDR3 is 13 residues long. The CDR3 sequence: CASSLRGTNGYTF. The CDR3 DNA reads TGTGCCAGCAGCTTGAGGGGCACGAATGGCTACACCTTC.

This chain links TRBV19 with TRBJ1-1; D unclear. The CDR3 length is 14 residues. CDR1 is LNHDA and CDR2 is SQIVND in the germline V gene (reference sequence). Trimming left V 7 bases short and J 4 bases short, with 16 bases between. The CDR3 DNA is TGTGCCAGTACCCAATCCCAGTACGGCACTGAAGCTTTCTTT. Translated, it gives CASTQSQYGTEAFF.

This clonotype was counted ten times or more. V and J are TRBV7-9 and TRBJ2-1; the D is unclear. CDR1 is SEHNR, CDR2 FQNEAQ, per germline (reference sequence). The CDR3 is made up of 10 amino acids. V was pared by 8 bases and J by 9 bases, with 8 bases between. The CDR3 nucleotides read TGTGCCAGCGGACCTGGTGAGCAGTTCTTC. Translation gives CASGPGEQFF.

This clonotype was recorded a few times. The rearrangement joins TRBV18 to TRBJ2-1; D gene uncertain. CDR3 length equals 15 residues. Per the germline V gene, CDR1 is KGHSH and CDR2 is LQKENI. The V end was cut by 3 bases, the J end by 6 bases, with 15 bases between. DNA for the CDR3: TGTGCCAGCTCACCCTCGGCTGCGCTAGGCAATGAGCAGTTCTTC. Amino acid sequence: CASSPSAALGNEQFF.

In this sample, this clonotype turned up a few times. The chain combines TRBV28 with TRBJ2-1; no clear D gene. This CDR3 has 16 residues. The V gene's germline CDR1 is MDHEN and CDR2 SYDVKM. Trimming pared 5 bases from V and 6 bases from J, leaving 20 bases between. CDR3 DNA: TGTGCCAGCAGTGCTTCCTCTTTCAGATTCCTCAATGAGCAGTTCTTC. The encoded protein is CASSASSFRFLNEQFF. The variable domain in full, with the rest retrieved from reference TRBV28 and TRBJ2-1, is DVKVTQSSRYLVKRTGEKVFLECVQDMDHENMFWYRQDPGLGLRLIYFSYDVKMKEKGDIPEGYSVSREKKERFSLILESASTNQTSMYLCASSASSFRFLNEQFFGPGTRLTVL.

The chain couples TRBV12-3 or TRBV12-4 to TRBJ1-1; perhaps TRBD1 as D (5 bases). The CDR3 loop spans 14 amino acids. V lost 5 bases and J 5 bases, leaving 15 bases between the germline ends. For the CDR3, the DNA is TGTGCCAGCAGTCCCGAGCGGGGCCGGACTGAAGCTTTCTTT. Translating gives CASSPERGRTEAFF.

The chain carries TRBV29-1 and TRBJ1-1; TRBD1 is a possible D gene (5 bases). This CDR3 contains 13 residues. CDR1 SQVTM and CDR2 ANQGSEA come from the germline V gene. The V and J ends lost 4 bases and 3 bases respectively, with 12 bases between them. The CDR3 DNA follows: TGCAGCGTTGCCGTTGGGGGGGACACTGAAGCTTTCTTT. It translates to CSVAVGGDTEAFF.

This rearrangement joins TRBV5-1 to TRBJ2-1; TRBD2 matches at 14 bases. Trimming took 0 bases from V and 6 from J; bases not matched to a gene: 2. The length of the CDR3 is 16 residues. Per the germline V gene, CDR1 is SGHRS and CDR2 is YFSETQ. The CDR3 loop is CASSLAGTSGSNEQFF. The CDR3 DNA sequence: TGCGCCAGCAGCTTGGCCGGGACTAGCGGGAGCAATGAGCAGTTCTTC. Full variable domain (outside the CDR3, taken from reference TRBV5-1 and TRBJ2-1): KAGVTQTPRYLIKTRGQQVTLSCSPISGHRSVSWYQQTPGQGLQFLFEYFSETQRNKGNFPGRFSGRQFSNSRSEMNVSTLELGDSALYLCASSLAGTSGSNEQFFGPGTRLTVL.

This clonotype was observed many times. The rearrangement links TRBV12-3 or TRBV12-4 to TRBJ1-5; D uncertain. The CDR3 has 15 residues. Trimming removed 1 base at V and 0 bases at J, with 7 bases between. For the CDR3, the DNA is TGTGCCAGCAGTTTAGGGCAGTATAGCAATCAGCCCCAGCATTTT. It is translated as CASSLGQYSNQPQHF.